Following are 26 T cell receptor beta chains from one sample sequenced in a study of T cell responses to AZD1222 COVID-19 vaccine. Profiling relied on immunoSEQ multiplex PCR, and the TCRdb table lists in-frame clones only, not all of them. The profile shows 140,000 to 150,000 clones, around 89% of them singletons. Sequenced here: peripheral blood, sampled on day 0 of AZD1222 vaccination. The origin of the receptors is an adult in good health.

This chain connects TRBV7-3 to TRBJ1-1, with 8 bases fitting TRBD1. This CDR3 region has 14 residues. After removal of 3 bases from V and 3 bases from J, the junction contained 3 bases not matched to a gene. Germline V gene data show CDR1 as SGHTA and CDR2 as FQGTGA. CDR3 sequence: CASSFQGADTEAFF. CDR3 in DNA: TGTGCCAGCAGCTTCCAGGGGGCCGACACTGAAGCTTTCTTT.

This rearrangement joins TRBV2 to TRBJ1-4, with D possibly TRBD1 on 6 matching bases. The CDR3 loop spans 13 amino acids. Germline loops: CDR1 SNHLY, CDR2 FYNNEI. The V and J ends lost 4 bases and 5 bases respectively, with 8 bases between them. The CDR3 loop reads CASSVQGNEKLFF. The CDR3 DNA follows: TGTGCCAGCAGTGTTCAGGGGAATGAAAAACTGTTTTTT.

The J gene is TRBJ1-5, the V gene TRBV28; D is unclear. This CDR3 comprises 13 residues. V lost 3 bases and J lost 6, with 9 bases in between. Germline CDR1 is MDHEN and CDR2 is SYDVKM. The CDR3 region is CASSFGRGQPQHF. Here the CDR3 DNA reads TGTGCCAGCAGTTTTGGGCGGGGTCAGCCCCAGCATTTT.

J is TRBJ1-5 and V is TRBV7-2, with 11 bases matching TRBD1. V shed 4 bases, J shed 6 bases, and the junction held 8 bases outside the gene matches. The CDR3 runs 16 residues. From germline, CDR1 is SGHTA and CDR2 FQGNSA. CDR3 amino acids: CASSSRTGGVGQPQHF. CDR3 sequence (DNA): TGTGCCAGCAGCTCTCGGACAGGGGGCGTAGGTCAGCCCCAGCATTTT.

Here the CDR3 reads CASSPDSPGNTIYF. DNA for the CDR3: TGCGCCAGCAGCCCCGACTCTCCTGGAAACACCATATATTTT. The chain uses TRBV5-1 and TRBJ1-3; D is undetermined. The CDR3 runs 14 residues. Trimming took off 4 bases at V and 2 bases at J, with 10 bases between the two ends. Germline CDR1 is SGHRS and CDR2 is YFSETQ.

The V gene is TRBV7-9, the J gene TRBJ2-1; 11 nucleotides align to TRBD2. Per germline, CDR1 SEHNR and CDR2 FQNEAQ (reference sequence). V trimming: 1 base; J trimming: 5 bases; junction bases outside the gene matches: 1. The CDR3 runs 15 residues. CDR3 loop: CASSLELAGDNEQFF. CDR3 DNA: TGTGCCAGCAGCTTAGAACTAGCGGGGGACAATGAGCAGTTCTTC.

This chain connects TRBV7-2 to TRBJ1-1; 8 bases are a match to TRBD1. The V gene's germline CDR1 is SGHTA and CDR2 FQGNSA. The CDR3 spans 15 residues. V gave up 3 bases and J gave up 1 base; unmatched junction bases: 4. CDR3 loop: CASSFEGQGNTEAFF. The CDR3 nucleotides read TGTGCCAGCAGCTTTGAAGGACAGGGGAACACTGAAGCTTTCTTT.

The chain uses TRBV7-9 and TRBJ1-3; D is possibly TRBD1 (5 bases). V was trimmed by 4 bases and J by 4 bases, leaving 17 bases between them. Germline V lookup: CDR1 SEHNR, CDR2 FQNEAQ (reference sequence). The CDR3 sequence is 16 residues long. CDR3 DNA: TGTGCCAGCAGCTGGGGATTGGGGGACTCAGGAAACACCATATATTTT. Translation gives CASSWGLGDSGNTIYF.

The chain combines TRBV19 with TRBJ1-2; 12 nucleotides line up with TRBD1. Looked up from germline, CDR1 is LNHDA and CDR2 is SQIVND (reference sequence). V shed 7 bases and J 13 bases; nucleotides not matched to a gene: 10. The CDR3 length is 13 residues. The CDR3 spells CASTGTGGGRATF. The DNA of the CDR3 is TGTGCCAGTACCGGGACAGGGGGCGGAAGGGCCACCTTC.

This chain links TRBV2 with TRBJ1-5; tentative D call: TRBD1 (6 bases). This CDR3 is built from 15 residues. CDR1 is SNHLY and CDR2 is FYNNEI in the germline V gene. The V and J ends lost 6 bases and 3 bases respectively, with 15 bases between them. CDR3 protein: CASSEQGVLNQPQHF. CDR3 nucleotides: TGTGCCAGCAGCGAACAGGGAGTTCTCAATCAGCCCCAGCATTTT.

The chain joins TRBV4-1 to TRBJ2-3; 7 nucleotides align to TRBD2. From germline, CDR1 is MGHRA and CDR2 YSYEKL. The junction had 10 bases not matched to a gene; V was cut back by 0 bases and J by 7 bases. This CDR3 spans 16 amino acids. The CDR3 loop is CASSQDMAGVANTQYF. DNA of the CDR3: TGCGCCAGCAGCCAAGATATGGCGGGGGTCGCAAATACGCAGTATTTT.

The chain recombines TRBV5-1 with TRBJ2-1; either TRBD1 or TRBD2 may supply D (5 bases each). Germline CDR1 and CDR2: SGHRS and YFSETQ. This CDR3 contains 15 residues. With 0 bases removed from V and 8 bases from J, the gap between germline ends came to 15 bases. The DNA for the CDR3 is TGCGCCAGCAGCTTGGAGGGGCCGGGGCCCTATGAGCAGTTCTTC. This gives the protein CASSLEGPGPYEQFF.

J is TRBJ2-2 and V is TRBV5-1; 7 nucleotides match TRBD2. This CDR3 is built from 16 residues. Germline V CDR1 and CDR2: SGHRS, YFSETQ. With 4 bases clipped from V and 1 base from J, the junction kept 7 bases outside the gene matches. The CDR3 is CASSPGGGGNTGELFF. For the CDR3, the DNA is TGCGCCAGCAGCCCTGGCGGCGGGGGGAACACCGGGGAGCTGTTTTTT.

This chain connects TRBV3-1 (or the pseudogene TRBV3-2) to TRBJ2-1; tentatively, D is TRBD1 or TRBD2 (5 bases each). V was pared by 4 bases and J by 10 bases, with 11 bases between. CDR3 size: 12 residues. Germline loops: CDR1 LGHDT, CDR2 YNNKEL (reference sequence). CDR3 residues: CASSLGTAEQFF. As DNA, the CDR3 is TGTGCCAGCAGCCTTGGGACGGCGGAGCAGTTCTTC.

The chain employs TRBV7-6 and TRBJ2-6, with 7 bases identical to TRBD1. In germline, CDR1 is SGHVS, CDR2 FNYEAQ. The CDR3 extends over 19 amino acids. With V trimmed by 5 bases and J by 4 bases, 17 bases remained unmatched. The CDR3 bases are TGTGCCAGCAGCCGCACCATACAGGGGCGCTCGTTGGGGGCCAACGTCCTGACTTTC. This encodes CASSRTIQGRSLGANVLTF.

There are a few counts of this clone. V is TRBV19 and J is TRBJ2-5; 10 bases align to TRBD2. CDR1 is LNHDA, CDR2 SQIVND, per germline (reference sequence). The trim removed 5 bases at V and 1 base at J, leaving 4 bases unmatched. This CDR3 contains 15 residues. The CDR3 is CASSPASGGQETQYF. The CDR3 coding sequence is TGTGCCAGTAGTCCTGCTAGCGGGGGCCAAGAGACCCAGTACTTC.

The gene calls are TRBV6-5 and TRBJ2-5; D call uncertain. V gave up 11 bases and J gave up 2 bases, with 12 bases separating them. Per the germline V gene, CDR1 is MNHEY and CDR2 is SVGAGI. This CDR3 contains 12 residues. The CDR3 DNA is TGTGCCCATGGGCCCACTCAAGAGACCCAGTACTTC. Translating it yields CAHGPTQETQYF.

This clone is medium-sized. V is TRBV9 and J is TRBJ2-2; D is perhaps TRBD2 (5 bases). The germline CDR1 and CDR2 sequences are SGDLS and YYNGEE. Between the trimmed V and J ends, which lost 4 bases and 6 bases, there was a span of 19 bases. This CDR3 comprises 16 residues. The CDR3 region has the DNA TGTGCCAGCAGCCCGAGCCCCCGGCTAGCTCCCGGGGAGCTGTTTTTT. Translating gives CASSPSPRLAPGELFF.

This clone was observed a handful of times. The V call is TRBV19, the J call TRBJ1-3; D remains ambiguous. V was pared by 5 bases and J by 0 bases, with 14 bases between. Germline loops: CDR1 LNHDA, CDR2 SQIVND (reference sequence). The CDR3 is made up of 16 amino acids. Here the CDR3 reads CASSPRTHSSGNTIYF. The CDR3 region has the DNA TGTGCCAGTAGTCCGCGGACTCACAGCTCTGGAAACACCATATATTTT.

The rearrangement links TRBV15 to TRBJ2-5; 7 bases match TRBD1. The CDR3 consists of 15 residues. V gave up 5 bases and J gave up 2 bases; unmatched junction bases: 8. Germline CDR1 reads LNHNV; CDR2 reads YYDKDF (reference sequence). For the CDR3, the DNA is TGTGCCACCAGCCGTGACAGGGAAGGTCAAGAGACCCAGTACTTC. This translates into CATSRDREGQETQYF.

This clone has just one count. This rearrangement joins TRBV5-4 to TRBJ1-1; D might be TRBD1 (5 bases). V shed 4 bases and J shed 1 base, with 17 bases lying between them. The CDR3 length is 16 residues. Germline V lookup: CDR1 SGHNT, CDR2 YYREEE (reference sequence). The CDR3, as DNA: TGTGCCAGCAGCCTTCCAGGGAGGCGAGGGAACACTGAAGCTTTCTTT. This translates into CASSLPGRRGNTEAFF.

The genes are TRBV19 and TRBJ1-4; the D is unclear. Germline V lookup: CDR1 LNHDA, CDR2 SQIVND (reference sequence). This CDR3 spans 14 amino acids. V lost 4 bases and J 0 bases, leaving 6 bases between the germline ends. The CDR3 is CASSTQTTNEKLFF. CDR3 bases: TGTGCCAGTAGTACTCAGACAACTAATGAAAAACTGTTTTTT.

This chain joins TRBV7-2 and TRBJ2-3; no clear D. This CDR3 has 15 residues. Germline assignment: CDR1 SGHTA and CDR2 FQGNSA. V was clipped by 1 base and J by 5 bases, with 13 bases between them. CDR3 in DNA: TGTGCCAGCAGCTTAGGAAACTTTTTTGGAGATACGCAGTATTTT. Translated: CASSLGNFFGDTQYF.

The chain joins TRBV6-4 to TRBJ1-1, with D possibly being TRBD1 (6 bases). V was cut by 2 bases and J by 1 base, with 14 bases left in between. The germline CDR1 and CDR2 sequences are MRHNA and SNTAGT. This CDR3 is built from 16 residues. The CDR3 sequence is CASSDKDSGPNTEAFF. CDR3 DNA sequence: TGTGCCAGCAGTGACAAGGACAGCGGCCCGAACACTGAAGCTTTCTTT.

The V and J genes are TRBV27 and TRBJ2-5, with D perhaps TRBD1 (5 bases). Trimming pared 3 bases from V and 0 bases from J, leaving 11 bases between. The V gene's germline CDR1 is MNHEY and CDR2 SMNVEV (reference sequence). The CDR3 is 15 residues long. The CDR3 sequence is CASSFLTAHQETQYF. The CDR3 nucleotides are TGTGCCAGCAGTTTCCTGACAGCTCACCAAGAGACCCAGTACTTC.

This sequence joins TRBV7-2 and TRBJ1-2; perhaps TRBD1 as D (5 bases). CDR1 and CDR2 (germline): SGHTA, FQGNSA. V dropped 3 bases and J dropped 3 bases, with 8 bases sitting between them. This CDR3 spans 13 amino acids. CDR3 sequence (DNA): TGTGCCAGCAGCTTCTCACAGGACTATGGCTACACCTTC. Translating it yields CASSFSQDYGYTF.